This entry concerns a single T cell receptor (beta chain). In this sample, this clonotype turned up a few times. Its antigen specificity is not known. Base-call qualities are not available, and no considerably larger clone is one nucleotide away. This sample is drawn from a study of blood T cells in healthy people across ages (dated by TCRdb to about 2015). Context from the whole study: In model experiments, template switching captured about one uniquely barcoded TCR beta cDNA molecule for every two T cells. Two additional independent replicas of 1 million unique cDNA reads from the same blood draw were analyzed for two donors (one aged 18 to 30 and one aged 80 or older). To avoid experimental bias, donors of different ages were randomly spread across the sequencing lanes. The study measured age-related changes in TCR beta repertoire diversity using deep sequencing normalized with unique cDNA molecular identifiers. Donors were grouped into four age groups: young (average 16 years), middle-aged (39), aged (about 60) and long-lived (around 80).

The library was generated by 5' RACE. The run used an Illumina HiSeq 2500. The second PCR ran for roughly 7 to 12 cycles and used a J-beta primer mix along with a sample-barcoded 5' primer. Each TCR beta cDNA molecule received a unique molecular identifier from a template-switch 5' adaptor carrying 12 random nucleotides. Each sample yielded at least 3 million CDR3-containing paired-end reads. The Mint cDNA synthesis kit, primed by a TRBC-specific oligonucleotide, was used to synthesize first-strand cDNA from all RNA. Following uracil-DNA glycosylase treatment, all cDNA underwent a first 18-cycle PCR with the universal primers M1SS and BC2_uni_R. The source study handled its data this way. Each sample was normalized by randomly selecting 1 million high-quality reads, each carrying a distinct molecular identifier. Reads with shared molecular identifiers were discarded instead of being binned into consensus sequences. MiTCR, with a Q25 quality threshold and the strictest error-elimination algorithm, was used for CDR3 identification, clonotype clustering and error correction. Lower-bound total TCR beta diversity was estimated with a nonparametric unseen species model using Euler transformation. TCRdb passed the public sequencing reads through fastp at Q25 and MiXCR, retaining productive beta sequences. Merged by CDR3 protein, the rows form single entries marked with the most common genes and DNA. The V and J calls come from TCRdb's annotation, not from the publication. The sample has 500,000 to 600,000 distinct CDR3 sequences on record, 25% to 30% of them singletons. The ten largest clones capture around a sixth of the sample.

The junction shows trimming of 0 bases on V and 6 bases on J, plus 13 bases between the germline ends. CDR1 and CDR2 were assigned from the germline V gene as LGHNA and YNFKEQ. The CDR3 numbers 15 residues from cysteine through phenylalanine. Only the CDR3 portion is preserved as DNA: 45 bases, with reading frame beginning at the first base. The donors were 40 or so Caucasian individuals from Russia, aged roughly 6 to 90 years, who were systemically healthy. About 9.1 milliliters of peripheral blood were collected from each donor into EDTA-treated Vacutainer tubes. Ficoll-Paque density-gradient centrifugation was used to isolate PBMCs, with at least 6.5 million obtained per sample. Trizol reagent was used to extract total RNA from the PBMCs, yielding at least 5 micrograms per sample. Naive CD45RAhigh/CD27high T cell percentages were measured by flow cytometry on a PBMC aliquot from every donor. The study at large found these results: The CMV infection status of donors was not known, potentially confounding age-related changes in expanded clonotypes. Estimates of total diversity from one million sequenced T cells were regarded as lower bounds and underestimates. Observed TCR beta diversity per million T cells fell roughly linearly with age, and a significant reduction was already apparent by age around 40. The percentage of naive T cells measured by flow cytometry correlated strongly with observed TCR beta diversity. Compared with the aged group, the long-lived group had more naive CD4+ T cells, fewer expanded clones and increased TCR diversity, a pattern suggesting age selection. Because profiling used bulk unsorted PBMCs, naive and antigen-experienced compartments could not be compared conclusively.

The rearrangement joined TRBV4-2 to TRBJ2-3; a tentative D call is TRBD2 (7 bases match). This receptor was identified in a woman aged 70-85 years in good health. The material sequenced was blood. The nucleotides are TGTGCCAGCAGCCAAGATTATCGGGGGGCGGATACGCAGTATTTT. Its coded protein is CASSQDYRGADTQYF.